This TCR beta chain was recorded in a study of blood T cell repertoires in COVID-19. Sequenced by immunoSEQ multiplex PCR; TCRdb stores in-frame clones only, minus some. The data contain 250,000 to 300,000 clones, about four fifths of them singletons. The source is a woman aged 55-70 years with active or convalescent COVID-19. Sequenced: peripheral blood.

CDR3 bases: TGTGCCAGCAGCTTGGGGACACTTGGAGGCTACACCTTC. Translating gives CASSLGTLGGYTF. The chain has TRBV5-5 and TRBJ1-2, with a possible D match to TRBD1 (5 bases). This CDR3 spans 13 amino acids. Germline V lookup: CDR1 SGHKS, CDR2 YYEKEE (reference sequence). V was shortened by 0 bases and J by 8 bases, with 11 bases between the two germline ends.